These 15 T cell receptor beta chains came from one sample sequenced in a study of cytomegalovirus exposure and HLA in healthy donors (dated 2017 in TCRdb). Library generation was performed with the immunoSEQ multiplex PCR assay. As stored in TCRdb, this immuneACCESS dataset retains in-frame rearrangements with V and J assigned. A fraction of the clones does not appear; measured against another copy, unresolved V genes explain less than half of the discrepancy, and the remainder lacks a known reason. Recorded for this sample are about 98,000 clones; about 88% of them occurred a single time. In total, the top ten clones hold approximately 6.3% of the sample. Material for sequencing was PBMCs. Every receptor here comes from a man younger than 30 in good health and CMV-seropositive.

The gene calls are TRBV9 and TRBJ1-1; 7 nucleotides align to TRBD1. CDR1 and CDR2 (germline): SGDLS, YYNGEE. Germline trimming cut 5 bases from V and 0 bases from J; bases unmatched to any gene: 7. This CDR3 has 15 residues. The CDR3 region is CASSSRQGLNTEAFF. The CDR3 region has the DNA TGTGCCAGCAGTTCCAGACAGGGTTTGAACACTGAAGCTTTCTTT.

This chain connects TRBV7-9 to TRBJ2-3, with 7 bases identical to TRBD2. The junction had 5 bases not matched to a gene; V was cut back by 5 bases and J by 0 bases. In germline, CDR1 is SEHNR, CDR2 FQNEAQ (reference sequence). CDR3 length: 15 residues. CDR3 nucleotides: TGTGCCAGCAGCCCGGGGGGACTTAGCACAGATACGCAGTATTTT. Its translation: CASSPGGLSTDTQYF.

V usage is TRBV11-3 and J usage is TRBJ2-1, with D tentatively TRBD1 (5 bases). This CDR3 region has 15 residues. Trimming took 2 bases from V and 4 from J, leaving 12 bases between them. CDR1 and CDR2 from the germline V gene are SGHNT and YENEEA. The CDR3 region is CASSLYAQEYNEQFF. In DNA form, the CDR3 reads TGTGCCAGCAGCTTATACGCACAGGAATACAATGAGCAGTTCTTC.

The CDR3 protein is CASSWGQGFFSQETQYF. Written as DNA, the CDR3 is TGTGCCAGCAGCTGGGGACAGGGCTTCTTCAGCCAAGAGACCCAGTACTTC. The rearrangement links TRBV5-4 to TRBJ2-5; 9 bases match TRBD1. Germline trimming cut 3 bases from V and 1 base from J; bases unmatched to any gene: 10. CDR1 and CDR2 from the germline V gene are SGHNT and YYREEE (reference sequence). The CDR3 runs to 17 residues. The variable domain in full, completed from reference TRBV5-4 and TRBJ2-5, reads ETGVTQSPTHLIKTRGQQVTLRCSSQSGHNTVSWYQQALGQGPQFIFQYYREEENGRGNFPPRFSGLQFPNYSSELNVNALELDDSALYLCASSWGQGFFSQETQYFGPGTRLLVL.

The chain is built from TRBV6-5 and TRBJ1-2; 9 positions agree with TRBD1. After removal of 5 bases from V and 7 bases from J, the junction contained 8 bases not matched to a gene. The CDR3 length is 14 residues. In germline, CDR1 is MNHEY, CDR2 SVGAGI. CDR3 in amino acids: CASSRGQGWGGYTF. The DNA for the CDR3 is TGTGCCAGCAGTAGGGGACAGGGTTGGGGTGGCTACACCTTC.

This clone has a handful of counts. The chain is built from TRBV5-4 and TRBJ2-2; 8 nucleotides line up with TRBD1. Germline trimming cut 4 bases from V and 4 bases from J; bases unmatched to any gene: 15. The CDR3 runs 18 residues. Germline CDR1 reads SGHNT; CDR2 reads YYREEE (reference sequence). The DNA for the CDR3 is TGTGCCAGCAGCCCAGCAGGGGGCGGTGTCTCCATCACCGGGGAGCTGTTTTTT. It codes for CASSPAGGGVSITGELFF.

This clone was seen once. This chain uses TRBV6-1 with TRBJ2-7; 11 nucleotides agree with TRBD2. The CDR3 extends over 15 amino acids. From germline, CDR1 is MNHNS and CDR2 SASEGT. The ends lost 6 bases at V and 3 bases at J; junction bases unmatched: 7. CDR3 protein: CASRVGTSGNYEQYF. The CDR3 region has the DNA TGTGCCAGCAGGGTTGGGACTAGCGGAAACTACGAGCAGTACTTC.

This clone was seen only once. The rearrangement links TRBV19 to TRBJ1-2; D not resolved. The CDR3 is 15 residues long. V lost 1 base and J lost 5, with 14 bases in between. CDR1 and CDR2 (germline): LNHDA, SQIVND (reference sequence). CDR3 loop: CASSIGGGTGYGYTF. CDR3 DNA sequence: TGTGCCAGTAGTATAGGCGGTGGAACCGGGTATGGCTACACCTTC.

V usage is TRBV7-6 and J usage is TRBJ2-2, with 7 bases identical to TRBD1. From germline, CDR1 is SGHVS and CDR2 FNYEAQ. The V segment lost 3 bases and the J segment 11 bases; nucleotides outside the gene matches: 3. The CDR3 is 12 residues long. CDR3 sequence (DNA): TGTGCCAGCAGCTTGAACAGGGGAGAGCTGTTTTTT. It translates to CASSLNRGELFF.

This chain links TRBV4-3 with TRBJ2-2, with 8 bases fitting TRBD2. CDR3 size: 18 residues. CDR1 is LGHNA, CDR2 YSLEER, per germline. V lost 0 bases, J lost 7 bases, and 13 bases stayed unmatched. Here the CDR3 reads CASSQDMRSGGMGGELFF. CDR3 nucleotide sequence: TGCGCCAGCAGCCAAGATATGAGGAGCGGGGGTATGGGCGGGGAGCTGTTTTTT.

This clone came up a few times. This sequence joins TRBV27 and TRBJ2-1; 8 bases map to TRBD2. There are 16 residues in the CDR3. The J segment lost 2 bases and the V segment lost 5 bases, leaving 8 bases of the junction unmatched. CDR1 MNHEY and CDR2 SMNVEV come from the germline V gene (reference sequence). DNA for the CDR3: TGTGCCAGCAGTGCGACTAGCGAACAACCCTACAATGAGCAGTTCTTC. Its translation: CASSATSEQPYNEQFF.

V gene TRBV11-3 combines with J gene TRBJ2-7; D unclear. Trimming shortened V by 4 bases and J by 6 bases, and 19 bases separated the two germline ends. Germline assignment: CDR1 SGHNT and CDR2 YENEEA. The CDR3 has 15 residues. CDR3 sequence (DNA): TGTGCCAGCAGCTCAAATCCTAGTTTTCCCTCCGAGCAGTACTTC. Translated, it gives CASSSNPSFPSEQYF.

V and J are TRBV1 and TRBJ2-3; TRBD2, the D gene given by the table, was not confirmed from the DNA. TRBV1 is reported as a pseudogene. This CDR3 has 13 amino acids. The CDR3 DNA is TGCACCAGCAGCGGGAGGGCCCATAAAACGCAGTATTTT. Translating gives CTSSGRAHKTQYF.

The rearrangement links TRBV5-1 to TRBJ1-1; TRBD1 matches 8 bases. The CDR3 runs to 14 residues. J lost 4 bases, V lost 4 bases, and 6 bases had no gene match. Germline V CDR1 and CDR2: SGHRS, YFSETQ. The chain's CDR3 is CASSLQGEGTEAFF. The CDR3 DNA reads as TGCGCCAGCAGCCTACAGGGGGAGGGCACTGAAGCTTTCTTT. Together with reference TRBV5-1 and TRBJ1-1, the CDR3 gives the full variable domain: KAGVTQTPRYLIKTRGQQVTLSCSPISGHRSVSWYQQTPGQGLQFLFEYFSETQRNKGNFPGRFSGRQFSNSRSEMNVSTLELGDSALYLCASSLQGEGTEAFFGQGTRLTVV.

This CDR3 reads CANRPRGGNPYEQYF. CDR3 in DNA: TGTGCCAACAGACCGAGGGGAGGGAACCCCTACGAGCAGTACTTC. The chain links TRBV13 to TRBJ2-7, with 7 bases identical to TRBD2. This CDR3 contains 15 residues. Germline CDR1 and CDR2: PRHDT and FYEKMQ (reference sequence). Trimming cost V 10 bases and J 2 bases; bases outside gene matches: 14. Full variable domain (rest looked up from reference TRBV13 and TRBJ2-7): AAGVIQSPRHLIKEKRETATLKCYPIPRHDTVYWYQQGPGQDPQFLISFYEKMQSDKGSIPDRFSAQQFSDYHSELNMSSLELGDSALYFCANRPRGGNPYEQYFGPGTRLTVT.